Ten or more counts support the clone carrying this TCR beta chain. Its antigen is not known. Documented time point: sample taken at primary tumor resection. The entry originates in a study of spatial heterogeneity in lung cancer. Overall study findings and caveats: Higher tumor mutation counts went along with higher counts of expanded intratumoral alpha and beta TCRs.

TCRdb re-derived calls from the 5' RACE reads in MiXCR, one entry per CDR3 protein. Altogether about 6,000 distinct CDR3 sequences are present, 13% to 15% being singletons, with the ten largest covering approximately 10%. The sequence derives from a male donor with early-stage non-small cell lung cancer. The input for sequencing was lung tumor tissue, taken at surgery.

CDR3 region: CASSPAASGRARGGYNEQFF. The CDR3 region has the DNA TGTGCCAGCAGTCCCGCCGCTAGCGGGAGGGCTCGAGGGGGGTACAATGAGCAGTTCTTC. The rearrangement uses TRBV12-3 or TRBV12-4 and TRBJ2-1; 12 bases line up with TRBD2. The length of the CDR3 is 20 residues. The V segment lost 5 bases and the J segment 4 bases; nucleotides outside the gene matches: 18.